This T cell receptor (beta chain) was identified in a study of CD8+ T cells in alopecia areata. In each case, RNA was isolated and then reverse transcribed into cDNA as the sequencing template. Assay used: immunoSEQ multiplex PCR; TCRdb lists only in-frame clones, some missing. Sampling found around 290,000 clones, none seen once. This clone was seen only a few times. Gene names denote mouse genes. The read stops 4 residues short of the end of the CDR3; the missing end is completed from the germline J gene. Other DNA sequences in this sample translate to the same CDR3. The CDR3 consists of 13 residues. Germline V gives CDR1 NSHNY, CDR2 SYGAGN. After pooling, cutaneous lymph node cells were sorted with CD4, CD8alpha, NKG2D, NKG2ACE and other markers.

This receptor was identified in a C3H/HeJ mouse with alopecia areata. The mice in this strain carry MHC haplotype H2-k. The specimen sequenced was CD4+ T cells sorted from a lymph node. The genes are TRBV13-1 and TRBJ2-5; no clear D. CDR3 DNA (partial): TGTGCCAGCAGTGATGCTCTTGGGGAC. Its protein product is CASSDALGD. The complete CDR3 reads CASSDALGDTQYF.